This TCR beta chain was captured by sequencing in a study of blood T cell repertoires in COVID-19. Study-level information: Material from acute and convalescent COVID-19 was sourced from the United States, Italy and Spain.

Authors' processing steps: Estimates of nucleated cell counts were drawn from the amplification of reference gene primers. Only in-frame clones appear in the TCRdb table, and some are missing; sequencing was by immunoSEQ multiplex PCR. The DNA gave D and trimming, while V, J and clone size come from that table. The table records approximately 120,000 clones, about three quarters of them present only once. Germline assignment: CDR1 SGHAT and CDR2 FQNNGV. The CDR3 spans 15 residues. V shed 0 bases and J shed 3 bases, with 10 bases lying between them. V usage is TRBV11-2 and J usage is TRBJ2-3; weak D call: TRBD2 (6 bases). The sequenced material came from peripheral blood. The sequence was collected from an older woman with acute or convalescent COVID-19. The CDR3, as DNA: TGTGCCAGCAGCTTAGAGGGAGGAGGAACAGATACGCAGTATTTT. This encodes CASSLEGGGTDTQYF.